This is a list of T cell receptor beta chains from one sample in a study of OX40 agonist ivuxolimab in advanced cancers. Data came from immunoSEQ multiplex PCR; TCRdb stores just in-frame clones and leaves some out. The sample records 54,000 or so clones, 80% being singletons. Sequenced material: CD4+ or CD8+ T cells sorted from blood, taken in a trial of the OX40 agonist ivuxolimab. Receptors were obtained from an adult with an advanced solid tumor such as melanoma, head and neck, liver or kidney cancer. Each CDR3 is given with its conserved first and last residue. The order of the fields is V gene, clone size, J gene, D gene, CDR3 DNA, CDR3 protein. The D gene is left open where the match is weak. Where a row states a size, it is once, few, many or the class of an expanded clone; other rows omit it.

TRBV6-1,NA,TRBJ1-5,NA,TGTGCCAGCACCGAGAATAGCAATCAGCCCCAGCATTTT,CASTENSNQPQHF
TRBV7-9,NA,TRBJ1-2,NA,TGTGCCAGCAGCCCCGCCGGCCTAAACTATGGCTACACCTTC,CASSPAGLNYGYTF
TRBV7-3,NA,TRBJ2-7,TRBD1,TGTGCCAGCAGCTCAAGTCCCGGGACAGGGGAGCAGTACTTC,CASSSSPGTGEQYF
TRBV6-5,few,TRBJ1-1,NA,TGTGCCAGCAGTTACGGGTCTGGGACTGAAGCTTTCTTT,CASSYGSGTEAFF
TRBV29-1,NA,TRBJ2-1,TRBD2,TGCAGCGTCGGAAAGAAGACTAGCGGGAACTGGTGGAGCTCCTACAATGAGCAGTTCTTC,CSVGKKTSGNWWSSYNEQFF
TRBV27,NA,TRBJ2-5,NA,TGTGCCAGCAGTTTATCGGGGCTGCGGGGACAGACCCAAGAGACCCAGTACTTC,CASSLSGLRGQTQETQYF
TRBV9,NA,TRBJ2-3,TRBD2,TGTGCCAGCGCGGGGGGGCTAGCGGGAAGGCATACGCAGTATTTT,CASAGGLAGRHTQYF
TRBV5-1,NA,TRBJ2-3,TRBD2,TGCGCCAGCGAATCTAGCGGGGGCCTGGCAGATACGCAGTATTTT,CASESSGGLADTQYF
TRBV19,NA,TRBJ2-7,NA,TGTGCCAGTAGTATGACCCCCCTGGAGGGGAGGAGCTCCTACGAGCAGTACTTC,CASSMTPLEGRSSYEQYF
TRBV29-1,NA,TRBJ1-1,TRBD1,TGCAGCCCGGGGACAGGCACTGAAGCTTTCTTT,CSPGTGTEAFF
TRBV18,once,TRBJ2-2,NA,TGTGCCAGCTTTCTCCCCGTTGGTGATTCCACCGGGGAGCTGTTTTTT,CASFLPVGDSTGELFF
TRBV29-1,NA,TRBJ2-3,TRBD2,TGCAGCGGACTTAGCGGGAGGCTTACAGATACGCAGTATTTT,CSGLSGRLTDTQYF
TRBV18,NA,TRBJ1-1,NA,TGTGCCAGCTCTCAACAGGGTGGGGGCACTGAAGCTTTCTTT,CASSQQGGGTEAFF
TRBV10-2,NA,TRBJ1-5,NA,TGCGCCAGCAGCGTTAATAGCAATCAGCCCCAGCATTTT,CASSVNSNQPQHF